Below are 11 T cell receptor beta chains sequenced from a single sample in a study of T cells in localized non-small cell lung cancer. The protocol was immunoSEQ multiplex PCR, while the TCRdb copy is restricted to in-frame clones and leaves out a portion. The sample includes tens of thousands of clones, about 88% of them seen just once. The sample in question was peripheral blood, obtained before any cancer treatment. Receptor source: a male donor aged 60 or over with stage I lung adenocarcinoma.

This chain joins TRBV28 and TRBJ1-4, with D hard to call. The CDR3 runs to 11 residues. Germline values: CDR1 MDHEN, CDR2 SYDVKM. Trimming took 3 bases from V and 6 from J, leaving 2 bases between them. As DNA, the CDR3 is TGTGCCAGCAGTTTCGATGAAAAACTGTTTTTT. Translated: CASSFDEKLFF. Drawing the rest from reference TRBV28 and TRBJ1-4, the complete variable domain is DVKVTQSSRYLVKRTGEKVFLECVQDMDHENMFWYRQDPGLGLRLIYFSYDVKMKEKGDIPEGYSVSREKKERFSLILESASTNQTSMYLCASSFDEKLFFGSGTQLSVL.

This clone was observed a handful of times. The chain joins TRBV7-9 to TRBJ2-7; either TRBD1 or TRBD2 may supply D (5 bases each). The CDR3 spans 12 residues. Germline V lookup: CDR1 SEHNR, CDR2 FQNEAQ (reference sequence). Trimming shortened V by 9 bases and J by 2 bases, and 11 bases separated the two germline ends. The CDR3: CASVGETYEQYF. CDR3 nucleotide sequence: TGTGCCAGTGTGGGGGAAACCTACGAGCAGTACTTC.

The rearrangement uses TRBV9 and TRBJ1-3, with D unclear. Germline lookup yields CDR1 SGDLS and CDR2 YYNGEE. The length of the CDR3 is 15 residues. The V and J ends lost 3 bases and 4 bases respectively, with 14 bases between them. The CDR3 here is CASSGSFVSGNTIYF. CDR3 bases: TGTGCCAGCAGCGGCTCCTTCGTGTCCGGAAACACCATATATTTT.

This chain links TRBV5-8 with TRBJ1-5, with a tentative D call TRBD1 (6 bases). The CDR3 is 15 residues long. The germline V gene encodes CDR1 SGHTS and CDR2 YDEGEE. The V gene lost 2 bases and the J gene lost 1 base, with 10 bases spanning the gap. The CDR3 region is CASSFLQGSNQPQHF. As DNA, the CDR3 is TGTGCCAGCAGCTTCCTTCAGGGGAGCAATCAGCCCCAGCATTTT.

The chain employs TRBV5-4 and TRBJ1-2; unclear D gene. Germline CDR1 is SGHNT and CDR2 is YYREEE (reference sequence). V was trimmed by 5 bases and J by 4 bases, leaving 6 bases between them. The CDR3 has 11 residues. CDR3 sequence: CASSGGYGYTF. In DNA, the CDR3 is TGTGCCAGCAGTGGAGGCTATGGCTACACCTTC.

The chain recombines TRBV28 with TRBJ2-3; 8 bases agree with TRBD2. Germline V gene data show CDR1 as MDHEN and CDR2 as SYDVKM. Trimming cost V 3 bases and J 1 base; bases outside gene matches: 3. The CDR3 has 15 residues. The CDR3 DNA reads TGTGCCAGCAGTTTGGCAGCGGGGGGCACAGATACGCAGTATTTT. It translates to CASSLAAGGTDTQYF.

The chain employs TRBV11-3 and TRBJ1-1; D is unclear. V dropped 3 bases and J dropped 1 base, with 6 bases sitting between them. The CDR3 has 13 amino acids. CDR1 is SGHNT and CDR2 is YENEEA in the germline V gene. The CDR3 region has the DNA TGTGCCAGCAGCTTGATGAGGAACACTGAAGCTTTCTTT. Translating gives CASSLMRNTEAFF.

This clone was counted between two and nine times. The J gene is TRBJ1-3, the V gene TRBV30; 8 bases are shared with TRBD1. This CDR3 is built from 13 residues. Germline CDR1 reads GTSNPN; CDR2 reads SVGIG (reference sequence). Unmatched junction bases numbered 6, after V lost 7 bases and J lost 4 bases. Written as DNA, the CDR3 is TGTGCCTCGACAGGGGAAATCGGAAACACCATATATTTT. Protein sequence: CASTGEIGNTIYF.

The rearrangement uses TRBV11-2 and TRBJ2-5; 7 nucleotides line up with TRBD1. There are 14 residues in the CDR3. The germline V gene has CDR1 SGHAT and CDR2 FQNNGV. The J segment lost 4 bases and the V segment lost 4 bases, leaving 6 bases of the junction unmatched. The CDR3 DNA reads as TGTGCCAGCAGCTCCGGACAGGTTGGAGAGACCCAGTACTTC. Protein sequence: CASSSGQVGETQYF.

The V call is TRBV6-6, the J call TRBJ2-2, with D maybe TRBD2 (5 bases). The CDR3 loop spans 15 amino acids. V lost 0 bases and J 4 bases, leaving 9 bases between the germline ends. Germline assignment: CDR1 MNHNY and CDR2 SVGAGI (reference sequence). The chain's CDR3 is CASSYSAGVTGELFF. The CDR3 coding sequence is TGTGCCAGCAGTTACTCGGCCGGGGTCACCGGGGAGCTGTTTTTT.

The rearrangement links TRBV28 to TRBJ2-6; D not resolved. V shed 3 bases and J shed 0 bases, with 6 bases lying between them. CDR3 size: 15 residues. The germline V gene has CDR1 MDHEN and CDR2 SYDVKM. CDR3: CASSLESSGANVLTF. The DNA for the CDR3 is TGTGCCAGCAGTTTGGAATCCTCTGGGGCCAACGTCCTGACTTTC.